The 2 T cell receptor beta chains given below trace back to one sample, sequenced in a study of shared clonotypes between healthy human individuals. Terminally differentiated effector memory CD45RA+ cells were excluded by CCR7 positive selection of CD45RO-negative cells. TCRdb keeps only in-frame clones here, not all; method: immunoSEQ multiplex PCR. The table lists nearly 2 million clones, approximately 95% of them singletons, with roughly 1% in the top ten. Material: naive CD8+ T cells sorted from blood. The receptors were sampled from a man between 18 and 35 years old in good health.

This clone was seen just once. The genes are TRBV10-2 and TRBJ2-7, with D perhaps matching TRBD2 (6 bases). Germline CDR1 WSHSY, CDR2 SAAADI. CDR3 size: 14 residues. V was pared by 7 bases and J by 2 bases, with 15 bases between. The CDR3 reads CASTGTGGTYEQYF. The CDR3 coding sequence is TGCGCCAGCACGGGAACTGGGGGGACCTACGAGCAGTACTTC.

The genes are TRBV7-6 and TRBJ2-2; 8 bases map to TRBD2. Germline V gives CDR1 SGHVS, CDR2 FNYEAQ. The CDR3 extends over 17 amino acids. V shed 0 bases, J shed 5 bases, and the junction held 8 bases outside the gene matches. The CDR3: CASSLATPGGPTGELFF. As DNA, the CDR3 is TGTGCCAGCAGCTTAGCGACCCCGGGAGGGCCGACCGGGGAGCTGTTTTTT.